This record covers a single T cell receptor (beta chain). This clonotype showed up many times. What antigen it recognizes has not been identified. Base-call qualities are not available, and no considerably larger clone is one nucleotide away. This entry belongs to a study of early T cells in non-severe SARS-CoV-2 infection (TCRdb year 2021). Notes on the research overall: Because TCR sequencing was done on bulk RNA from unsorted whole blood, the alpha and beta chains could not be paired.

CDR1 is given as LGHNT and CDR2 as FRNRAP, both from the germline V gene. The CDR3 covers 16 residues, taking in both the cysteine and the phenylalanine. The entry retains the CDR3 DNA only, 48 bases that are in frame from base 1. From V the trimming removes 6 bases and from J it removes 7 bases, while the gene matches leave 12 bases of the junction unaccounted for. Overall study outcomes, separate from this receptor: VDJdb matching was skewed toward anti-spike CD8 responses and likely underestimated virus-specific expansions by missing private and CD4 specificities.

The method was 5' RACE. Sequencing instrument: NextSeq 500. In the TCR library protocol, unique molecular identifiers were attached to individual cDNA molecules to correct for PCR bias and sequencing error. Sequencing covered both TCR alpha and beta chains, and within each sample the abundances of alpha and beta sequences were tightly co-correlated. The authors processed their data as follows. Decombinator V4 was used to annotate the V gene, J gene and CDR3 of the TCR sequences. Expanded TCRs were defined as changing significantly between any two time points under a Poisson model with p below 0.0001. TCR abundances were normalised to the total number of TCRs sequenced in each sample and reported as counts per million. TRAV1-2 paired with TRAJ12, TRAJ20 or TRAJ33 defined MAIT TCRs, while TRAV10 paired with TRAJ18 defined iNKT TCRs. VDJdb, accessed on 1 November 2021, was searched for TCRs annotated for CMV, EBV and SARS-CoV-2, and TCRs annotated for more than one antigen were excluded. TCRdb passed the public sequencing reads through fastp at Q25 and MiXCR, retaining productive beta sequences. Rows with a matching CDR3 protein are joined into one entry that keeps the most common DNA and genes. TCRdb, rather than the study authors, made the V and J calls. The sample table lists 50,000 or so distinct CDR3 sequences, around 6% of them with a count of one. The top ten clones comprise under 5% of the sample.

The study was a case-control design nested within a healthcare worker cohort in London, UK, with weekly nasopharyngeal swab PCR tests and blood sampling. Healthcare workers were recruited during the week of the UK lockdown, between 23 and 31 March 2020, and followed weekly for up to roughly 16 weeks. The TCR was taken from an adult who was a healthcare worker with PCR-confirmed SARS-CoV-2 infection or an uninfected control (not recorded which). Sequenced sample: whole blood. The chain was built from TRBV12-5 and TRBJ1-4, with 9 bases in between that match TRBD1. The nucleotide sequence is given as TGTGCTAGTGGGCAAGGACAGGGGATTGGCGGTGAAAAACTGTTTTTT. It translates to CASGQGQGIGGEKLFF.